The TCR beta chain under discussion was sequenced for a study of beta chain features in type 1 diabetes. Study-level findings and limits: Significant though moderate, a shortening of TCRB CDR3s appeared in all four CD4+ subsets of Type 1 diabetes patients.

This CDR3 comprises 13 residues. Trimming took 4 bases from V and 5 from J, leaving 11 bases between them. Germline CDR1 reads MNHEY; CDR2 reads SMNVEV (reference sequence). The whole isolated RNA underwent reverse transcription, so sequencing captured expressed TCRB transcripts. Some clones are missing from TCRdb's copy, which holds only in-frame ones; the method was immunoSEQ multiplex PCR. The sample holds roughly 300,000 clones, roughly 8.8% seen once. About this clone: Antigen: not known.

Staining for CD45RO/CCR7/CD25/CD127/CD95/CD27 allowed sorting of CD4+ naive, central memory, regulatory and stem cell-like memory cells. Post-sort purity exceeded 98% for all sorted populations. The sample was central memory CD4+ T cells from blood. The chain couples TRBV27 to TRBJ2-5; no definite D call. The clonotype originates from a man aged 30-40 years with type 1 diabetes. CDR3 nucleotide sequence: TGTGCCAGCAGTTCCAGGCCCGCCGAGACCCAGTACTTC. Translation: CASSSRPAETQYF.